These 31 T cell receptor beta chains were sequenced from one sample in a study of T cell responses to AZD1222 COVID-19 vaccine. Profiling relied on immunoSEQ multiplex PCR, and the TCRdb table lists in-frame clones only, not all of them. The sample carries about 140,000 clones, approximately 92% recorded once. The sample consisted of peripheral blood, taken on day 0 of AZD1222 vaccination. Receptors were obtained from an adult in good health.

The chain uses TRBV7-8 and TRBJ2-2, with 11 bases fitting TRBD2. The CDR3 spans 19 residues. V lost 1 base, J lost 0 bases, and 7 bases stayed unmatched. Looked up from germline, CDR1 is SGHVS and CDR2 is FQNEAQ. The CDR3 region is CASSLVGLAGGPNTGELFF. In DNA, the CDR3 is TGTGCCAGCAGCTTAGTAGGTCTAGCGGGAGGTCCGAACACCGGGGAGCTGTTTTTT.

This chain links TRBV19 with TRBJ1-4, with D perhaps matching TRBD1 (6 bases). V was cut by 5 bases and J by 5 bases, with 15 bases left in between. The germline CDR1 and CDR2 sequences are LNHDA and SQIVND (reference sequence). CDR3 length: 15 residues. This CDR3 is CASSLDSGENEKLFF. The CDR3 DNA reads TGTGCCAGTAGTTTGGACAGCGGGGAGAATGAAAAACTGTTTTTT.

This chain uses TRBV30 with TRBJ2-7; D assignment may be TRBD1 or TRBD2 (5 bases each). Germline CDR1 GTSNPN, CDR2 SVGIG (reference sequence). The CDR3 is 13 residues long. V was cut by 5 bases and J by 7 bases, with 18 bases left in between. CDR3 amino acids: CAWGQGNPGEQYF. CDR3 sequence (DNA): TGTGCCTGGGGTCAGGGTAACCCGGGGGAGCAGTACTTC.

The rearrangement joins TRBV28 to TRBJ1-6; TRBD1 is a possible D gene (6 bases). The germline V and J ends were trimmed by 5 bases and 5 bases, with 13 bases remaining between them. Germline V gene sequence: CDR1 MDHEN, CDR2 SYDVKM. The CDR3 covers 15 residues. The DNA of the CDR3 is TGTGCCAGCAGTATTGGACAGAGAGATAATTCACCCCTCCACTTT. It translates to CASSIGQRDNSPLHF. Full variable domain (rest looked up from reference TRBV28 and TRBJ1-6): DVKVTQSSRYLVKRTGEKVFLECVQDMDHENMFWYRQDPGLGLRLIYFSYDVKMKEKGDIPEGYSVSREKKERFSLILESASTNQTSMYLCASSIGQRDNSPLHFGNGTRLTVT.

V gene TRBV2 combines with J gene TRBJ2-5, with TRBD1 matching over 7 bases. The CDR3 consists of 14 residues. Per germline, CDR1 SNHLY and CDR2 FYNNEI. The junction had 11 bases not matched to a gene; V was cut back by 9 bases and J by 4 bases. The CDR3 DNA sequence: TGTGCCAGAAGGGGTTGGGACAGCCTAGAGACCCAGTACTTC. Amino acid sequence: CARRGWDSLETQYF.

The gene calls are TRBV5-4 and TRBJ2-5; no firm D call. CDR1 SGHNT and CDR2 YYREEE come from the germline V gene (reference sequence). CDR3 length equals 14 residues. The V end lost 0 bases, the J end lost 1 base, and 7 bases lay between the germline ends. CDR3 in DNA: TGTGCCAGCAGCTTGGATGGAGTCCAAGAGACCCAGTACTTC. This gives the protein CASSLDGVQETQYF.

The J gene is TRBJ2-1, the V gene TRBV24-1; 7 bases map to TRBD1. The J segment lost 4 bases and the V segment lost 4 bases, leaving 3 bases of the junction unmatched. This CDR3 has 14 amino acids. Germline V gene lookup returns CDR1 KGHDR and CDR2 SFDVKD. The CDR3 sequence is CATSEGQPYNEQFF. Written as DNA, the CDR3 is TGTGCCACCAGTGAGGGACAGCCGTACAATGAGCAGTTCTTC.

The chain uses TRBV4-3 and TRBJ2-2; unclear D gene. In germline, CDR1 is LGHNA, CDR2 YSLEER. Trimming pared 0 bases from V and 6 bases from J, leaving 17 bases between. The CDR3 covers 17 residues. The CDR3 spells CASSQDPQLFSAGELFF. The CDR3 nucleotides are TGCGCCAGCAGCCAAGACCCCCAACTATTCTCGGCCGGGGAGCTGTTTTTT.

The V call is TRBV7-8, the J call TRBJ1-2, with 9 bases identical to TRBD1. V dropped 5 bases and J dropped 5; count of bases not matched to a gene: 3. Germline V gene lookup returns CDR1 SGHVS and CDR2 FQNEAQ. The CDR3 is made up of 13 amino acids. The CDR3, as DNA: TGTGCCAGCAGCCCTGGGACAGGGTATGGCTACACCTTC. Its translation: CASSPGTGYGYTF.

The gene calls are TRBV1 and TRBJ2-7; the table's TRBD2 call for D was not verified on the DNA. TRBV1 is reported as a pseudogene. The CDR3 is made up of 16 amino acids. The CDR3 DNA follows: TGCACCAGCAGCCAGTTCGGGACTAGCGGAACCTACGAGCAGTACTTC. As protein: CTSSQFGTSGTYEQYF.

The chain joins TRBV14 to TRBJ1-4; D possibly corresponds to TRBD1 (6 bases). Germline CDR1 and CDR2: SGHDN and FVKESK. Trimming removed 4 bases at V and 6 bases at J, with 21 bases between. The CDR3 extends over 17 amino acids. The CDR3 DNA reads as TGTGCCAGCAGCCCCCAAATCGGAGCAGGGGCGTATGAAAAACTGTTTTTT. Its protein is CASSPQIGAGAYEKLFF. The variable domain in full, with the rest retrieved from reference TRBV14 and TRBJ1-4, is EAGVTQFPSHSVIEKGQTVTLRCDPISGHDNLYWYRRVMGKEIKFLLHFVKESKQDESGMPNNRFLAERTGGTYSTLKVQPAELEDSGVYFCASSPQIGAGAYEKLFFGSGTQLSVL.

The chain links TRBV6-6 to TRBJ1-5; D is unresolved. Germline values: CDR1 MNHNY, CDR2 SVGAGI (reference sequence). This CDR3 is 13 amino acids long. V lost 9 bases to trimming and J lost 2 bases, with 11 bases between them. The CDR3 loop reads CARAAGRNQPQHF. The CDR3 DNA follows: TGTGCCAGGGCGGCAGGTCGCAATCAGCCCCAGCATTTT.

This chain joins TRBV5-1 and TRBJ1-1; D is unclear. The CDR3 has 13 amino acids. Trimming left V 4 bases short and J 1 base short, with 8 bases between. The germline gives CDR1 SGHRS, CDR2 YFSETQ. CDR3 in DNA: TGCGCCAGCAGCGGCGGAGGGAACACTGAAGCTTTCTTT. Protein: CASSGGGNTEAFF.

The chain joins TRBV7-8 to TRBJ2-1; 9 nucleotides line up with TRBD1. Trimming took 3 bases from V and 5 from J; bases not matched to a gene: 2. Germline V gene lookup returns CDR1 SGHVS and CDR2 FQNEAQ. CDR3 size: 14 residues. The CDR3 protein is CASSFGQGNNEQFF. For the CDR3, the DNA is TGTGCCAGCAGCTTTGGACAGGGGAACAATGAGCAGTTCTTC.

This chain uses TRBV28 with TRBJ1-5; 11 nucleotides match TRBD1. Germline V gene data show CDR1 as MDHEN and CDR2 as SYDVKM. The CDR3 loop spans 16 amino acids. V dropped 3 bases and J dropped 9; count of bases not matched to a gene: 10. The CDR3: CASSFRARTGGRPQHF. CDR3 nucleotide sequence: TGTGCCAGCAGTTTTCGGGCCCGGACAGGGGGCAGGCCCCAGCATTTT. Together with reference TRBV28 and TRBJ1-5, the CDR3 gives the full variable domain: DVKVTQSSRYLVKRTGEKVFLECVQDMDHENMFWYRQDPGLGLRLIYFSYDVKMKEKGDIPEGYSVSREKKERFSLILESASTNQTSMYLCASSFRARTGGRPQHFGDGTRLSIL.

This chain uses TRBV19 with TRBJ2-2; 9 bases fit TRBD2. Per germline, CDR1 LNHDA and CDR2 SQIVND (reference sequence). V dropped 6 bases and J dropped 1; count of bases not matched to a gene: 6. This CDR3 spans 16 amino acids. The CDR3 sequence is CASSPPAGGNTGELFF. The CDR3, as DNA: TGTGCCAGTAGCCCACCAGCGGGGGGGAACACCGGGGAGCTGTTTTTT.

The V and J genes are TRBV15 and TRBJ2-7; D is undetermined. Trimming pared 0 bases from V and 0 bases from J, leaving 9 bases between. Germline loops: CDR1 LNHNV, CDR2 YYDKDF (reference sequence). The CDR3 totals 15 residues. The CDR3 reads CATSRDSSRSYEQYF. The CDR3 region has the DNA TGTGCCACCAGCAGAGACTCCTCCCGCTCCTACGAGCAGTACTTC.

In DNA, the CDR3 is TGTGCCAGCAGCTCCGGGACAGGGGCCGACACTGAAGCTTTCTTT. Translating it yields CASSSGTGADTEAFF. The J gene is TRBJ1-1, the V gene TRBV5-8; 10 bases map to TRBD1. In germline, CDR1 is SGHTS, CDR2 YDEGEE. This CDR3 is 15 amino acids long. V was clipped by 3 bases and J by 3 bases; unmatched bases: 5.

This rearrangement joins TRBV6-2 or TRBV6-3 to TRBJ1-2, with 7 positions matching TRBD1. V shed 0 bases and J 5 bases; nucleotides not matched to a gene: 3. The germline V gene has CDR1 MNHEY and CDR2 SVGEGT. The CDR3 contains 14 residues. CDR3: CASSYSTGRYGYTF. CDR3 coding DNA: TGTGCCAGCAGTTACTCGACAGGGAGGTATGGCTACACCTTC.

This clone turned up a few times. The V gene is TRBV2, the J gene TRBJ2-7; 12 nucleotides match TRBD1. V shed 8 bases, J shed 7 bases, and the junction held 9 bases outside the gene matches. Germline V gives CDR1 SNHLY, CDR2 FYNNEI. This CDR3 comprises 14 residues. This chain's CDR3 is CASRRDRGLGEQYF. CDR3 DNA sequence: TGTGCCAGCCGCCGGGACAGGGGGCTCGGGGAGCAGTACTTC.

This chain links TRBV30 with TRBJ1-5; 8 nucleotides line up with TRBD1. The CDR3 totals 15 residues. V was clipped by 4 bases and J by 7 bases; unmatched bases: 12. CDR1 GTSNPN and CDR2 SVGIG come from the germline V gene (reference sequence). CDR3 amino acids: CAWKPGDRGGQPQHF. As DNA, the CDR3 is TGTGCCTGGAAACCGGGTGACAGGGGAGGACAGCCCCAGCATTTT.

This clone is a singleton in its sample. J is TRBJ2-6 and V is TRBV14, with 7 bases matching TRBD1. CDR1 is SGHDN, CDR2 FVKESK, per germline. CDR3 length: 15 amino acids. Trimming cost V 5 bases and J 4 bases; bases outside gene matches: 5. This CDR3 reads CASSATGTGANVLTF. The CDR3 DNA reads TGTGCCAGCAGCGCGACAGGGACCGGGGCCAACGTCCTGACTTTC.

The rearrangement uses TRBV24-1 and TRBJ2-1; the match to TRBD2 covers 7 bases. The germline V gene has CDR1 KGHDR and CDR2 SFDVKD. CDR3 size: 13 residues. The ends lost 3 bases at V and 7 bases at J; junction bases unmatched: 2. CDR3 amino acids: CATSDGGVNEQFF. DNA for the CDR3: TGTGCCACCAGTGATGGGGGGGTTAATGAGCAGTTCTTC.

V is TRBV4-1 and J is TRBJ1-2; D unclear. The CDR3 covers 16 residues. V lost 2 bases and J 6 bases, leaving 19 bases between the germline ends. The germline V gene has CDR1 MGHRA and CDR2 YSYEKL. CDR3: CASSQFALSGKDGYTF. CDR3 in DNA: TGCGCCAGCAGCCAATTTGCCTTAAGCGGAAAGGATGGCTACACCTTC.

The chain combines TRBV3-1 (or the pseudogene TRBV3-2) with TRBJ1-4; tentative D call: TRBD1 (5 bases). Per the germline V gene, CDR1 is LGHDT and CDR2 is YNNKEL (reference sequence). This CDR3 is built from 16 residues. Trimming removed 1 base from V and 8 bases from J, with 17 bases in between. The CDR3 bases are TGTGCCAGCAGCCAAGCTCCCCCAGGGCGTAAGGAAAAACTGTTTTTT. Translated: CASSQAPPGRKEKLFF.

The V gene is TRBV6-1, the J gene TRBJ2-2, with D possibly being TRBD1 (6 bases). The length of the CDR3 is 14 residues. CDR1 is MNHNS and CDR2 is SASEGT in the germline V gene. Trimming stripped 7 bases from V and 6 bases from J, with 15 bases between. CDR3 in DNA: TGTGCCAGCACCAATCAGGGGCGCGCCGGGGAGCTGTTTTTT. As protein: CASTNQGRAGELFF.

The rearrangement joins TRBV19 to TRBJ2-7; 8 bases agree with TRBD2. V dropped 6 bases and J dropped 6; count of bases not matched to a gene: 13. The CDR3 contains 15 residues. Germline CDR1 is LNHDA and CDR2 is SQIVND (reference sequence). The CDR3 region has the DNA TGTGCCAGTAGAGATCCCAGCGGGAGCGGGCTCGAGCAGTACTTC. Protein: CASRDPSGSGLEQYF.

The chain uses TRBV27 and TRBJ2-7, with 8 positions matching TRBD1. Germline V gene sequence: CDR1 MNHEY, CDR2 SMNVEV (reference sequence). V shed 7 bases and J 3 bases; nucleotides not matched to a gene: 5. The CDR3 contains 13 residues. The chain's CDR3 is CASTRTGSYEQYF. In DNA, the CDR3 is TGTGCCAGCACCAGGACAGGGAGCTACGAGCAGTACTTC.

The chain couples TRBV12-2 to TRBJ2-5; the table's D call, TRBD2, has no DNA check behind it. TRBV12-2 is flagged as a pseudogene. The CDR3 is 13 amino acids. In nucleotides, the CDR3 is TGTGCAAGTCGCCCGGGACTCGAAGAGACCCAGTACTTC. It is translated as CASRPGLEETQYF.

This chain joins TRBV15 and TRBJ1-5; D is uncertain. Germline V gives CDR1 LNHNV, CDR2 YYDKDF (reference sequence). The CDR3 covers 14 residues. Trimming took 5 bases from V and 0 from J, leaving 8 bases between them. The CDR3 DNA follows: TGTGCCACCAGCGATGAAGCTAGCAATCAGCCCCAGCATTTT. Translation gives CATSDEASNQPQHF.

The chain joins TRBV7-2 to TRBJ2-3; D call uncertain. The CDR3 contains 14 residues. Trimming took off 5 bases at V and 2 bases at J, with 11 bases between the two ends. Germline V CDR1 and CDR2: SGHTA, FQGNSA. The CDR3 here is CASSPRTPTDTQYF. In DNA, the CDR3 is TGTGCCAGCAGCCCCCGGACCCCCACAGATACGCAGTATTTT.